Following are 24 T cell receptor beta chains from one sample sequenced in a study of CD8+CD57+ T cells in acquired aplastic anemia. Genomic DNA templated the TCR beta VDJ and CDR3 profiling. TCRdb ran MiXCR on the reads and lists one entry per CDR3 protein. The repertoire has around 250,000 distinct CDR3 sequences, approximately 56% of them found once; the top ten carry 8%. Sequenced: sorted CD4+, CD8+, or CD8+CD57+ T cells (not recorded which) from PBMCs. The receptors here all came from a human donor with severe aplastic anemia or a healthy control (not recorded which).

In its sample, this clonotype was seen a few times. The chain is built from TRBV27 and TRBJ1-5; the D gene is possibly TRBD1 (5 bases). The ends were cut back, 4 bases at V and 3 bases at J, with 7 bases in the middle. Germline V gene data show CDR1 as MNHEY and CDR2 as SMNVEV (reference sequence). This CDR3 has 13 residues. The CDR3 protein is CASSWGNNQPQHF. The CDR3 coding sequence is TGTGCCAGCAGTTGGGGGAACAATCAGCCCCAGCATTTT.

The chain is built from TRBV24-1 and TRBJ1-4, with D possibly matching TRBD1 (5 bases). This CDR3 is built from 15 residues. Germline CDR1 reads KGHDR; CDR2 reads SFDVKD. The V end lost 4 bases, the J end lost 7 bases, and 15 bases lay between the germline ends. CDR3 bases: TGTGCCACCAGTGACTCCGGGGGGGGGGGTGAAAAACTGTTTTTT. Amino acid sequence: CATSDSGGGGEKLFF.

This clonotype turned up a few times. The DNA of the CDR3 is TGCAGTGCTAGGGGAGGGACTAGCGTTTACGAGCAGTACTTC. Residues: CSARGGTSVYEQYF. The chain combines TRBV20-1 with TRBJ2-7; 10 nucleotides align to TRBD2. V lost 3 bases to trimming and J lost 4 bases; unmatched junction nucleotides: 6. This CDR3 comprises 14 residues. Germline V gene sequence: CDR1 DFQATT, CDR2 SNEGSKA (reference sequence).

This sequence joins TRBV14 and TRBJ1-1; perhaps TRBD1 as D (5 bases). Germline V CDR1 and CDR2: SGHDN, FVKESK. V gave up 0 bases and J gave up 5 bases, with 7 bases separating them. The CDR3 length is 13 residues. The CDR3 sequence: CASSQDRATEAFF. CDR3 DNA: TGTGCCAGCAGCCAAGACAGGGCTACTGAAGCTTTCTTT.

The chain is built from TRBV20-1 and TRBJ1-1, with TRBD1 as a possible D gene (5 bases). Trimming cost V 5 bases and J 0 bases, with 16 bases left between them. This CDR3 has 15 amino acids. Germline V gene data show CDR1 as DFQATT and CDR2 as SNEGSKA (reference sequence). CDR3 bases: TGCAGTGCTGCAGCGGGGGTCGACATGAACACTGAAGCTTTCTTT. Protein sequence: CSAAAGVDMNTEAFF.

The chain uses TRBV11-3 and TRBJ2-5; 8 nucleotides match TRBD2. The V gene end was trimmed by 5 bases and the J gene end by 2 bases; junction bases not matched to a gene: 22. The CDR3 extends over 20 amino acids. CDR1 is SGHNT and CDR2 is YENEEA in the germline V gene. CDR3 sequence: CASSPGGVGDPGQPQETQYF. The CDR3 DNA reads as TGTGCCAGCAGCCCGGGGGGGGTTGGTGACCCCGGGCAGCCGCAAGAGACCCAGTACTTC.

This clonotype has just a few counts. The chain employs TRBV9 and TRBJ2-3; TRBD2 aligns across 9 bases. Looked up from germline, CDR1 is SGDLS and CDR2 is YYNGEE. The junction had 2 bases not matched to a gene; V was cut back by 2 bases and J by 1 base. The CDR3 covers 15 residues. The CDR3 DNA is TGTGCCAGCAGCGTCGGCGGGAGGGGCACAGATACGCAGTATTTT. Amino acid sequence: CASSVGGRGTDTQYF.

The chain links TRBV29-1 to TRBJ1-4; TRBD1 might be the D (6 bases). The germline V and J ends were trimmed by 6 bases and 7 bases, with 12 bases remaining between them. This CDR3 region has 12 residues. CDR1 and CDR2 from the germline V gene are SQVTM and ANQGSEA. Written as DNA, the CDR3 is TGCAGCGTCGAGGGGGGGAGTGAAAAACTGTTTTTT. Protein sequence: CSVEGGSEKLFF. The full variable domain, with the rest looked up from reference TRBV29-1 and TRBJ1-4, is SAVISQKPSRDICQRGTSLTIQCQVDSQVTMMFWYRQQPGQSLTLIATANQGSEATYESGFVIDKFPISRPNLTFSTLTVSNMSPEDSSIYLCSVEGGSEKLFFGSGTQLSVL.

Note on this clonotype: A read error may produce the germline difference seen at one junction end. V is TRBV7-7 and J is TRBJ2-7, with 7 bases matching TRBD1. This CDR3 region has 14 residues. Germline V lookup: CDR1 SSHAT, CDR2 FNYEAQ (reference sequence). The CDR3 region has the DNA TGTGCTAGCAGCCCCGACAGGGTGCCCTACGAGCAGTACTTC. Its translation is CASSPDRVPYEQYF.

With regard to this clonotype: A read error may account for a junction end that differs from germline. The chain couples TRBV5-1 to TRBJ2-7; D may correspond to TRBD1 or TRBD2 (5 bases each). The CDR3 is made up of 15 amino acids. The germline V gene has CDR1 SGHRS and CDR2 YFSETQ. The CDR3 loop is CASSVGTLGSYEQYF. The CDR3, as DNA: TGTGCCAGCAGCGTAGGGACCCTCGGCTCCTACGAGCAGTACTTC.

This clonotype was counted many times. V gene TRBV4-3 combines with J gene TRBJ1-5; D remains unclear. Trimming removed 4 bases at V and 2 bases at J, with 12 bases between. Germline-derived CDR1 and CDR2 are LGHNA and YSLEER. The CDR3 is made up of 15 amino acids. CDR3: CASSLDRNGNQPQHF. DNA for the CDR3: TGCGCCAGCAGCCTGGACCGAAATGGCAATCAGCCCCAGCATTTT.

The chain combines TRBV12-3 or TRBV12-4 with TRBJ2-5, with TRBD1 as a possible D gene (6 bases). V was clipped by 6 bases and J by 4 bases, with 18 bases between them. The CDR3 loop spans 15 amino acids. CDR3 region: CASRLQGSPPETQYF. The CDR3 DNA follows: TGTGCCAGCAGACTACAGGGCAGTCCCCCAGAGACCCAGTACTTC.

V and J are TRBV7-3 and TRBJ1-2; 10 bases align to TRBD1. This CDR3 region has 16 residues. The V and J ends lost 5 bases and 2 bases, in that order; junction bases with no gene match: 8. Germline CDR1 is SGHTA and CDR2 is FQGTGA. The CDR3 DNA follows: TGTGCCAGCAGCGCCCTGGGACAGGGGCAAAACTATGGCTACACCTTC. Translating it yields CASSALGQGQNYGYTF.

This clonotype was seen only a few times. CDR3 nucleotides: TGCAGTGCTCACCGGGCCAGCGACTATGGCTACACCTTC. This sequence encodes CSAHRASDYGYTF. The V and J genes are TRBV20-1 and TRBJ1-2; unclear D gene. The length of the CDR3 is 13 residues. Germline V lookup: CDR1 DFQATT, CDR2 SNEGSKA (reference sequence). Trimming removed 5 bases from V and 3 bases from J, with 13 bases in between.

This clonotype was seen a few times. This chain links TRBV10-3 with TRBJ2-5; tentatively, D is TRBD1 or TRBD2 (5 bases each). CDR1 is ENHRY and CDR2 is SYGVKD in the germline V gene. This CDR3 comprises 15 residues. V lost 6 bases and J 5 bases, leaving 19 bases between the germline ends. The CDR3 DNA is TGTGCCATCAGAGGGGACGGGGTTCAATTGGAGACCCAGTACTTC. This translates into CAIRGDGVQLETQYF.

This clonotype has ten or more counts. The rearrangement joins TRBV12-3 or TRBV12-4 to TRBJ1-6; D gene uncertain. The CDR3 sequence is 17 residues long. The V gene lost 3 bases and the J gene lost 3 bases, with 15 bases spanning the gap. CDR3 nucleotide sequence: TGTGCCAGCAGTTTCCCGTCAACTGCGGTCTATAATTCACCCCTCCACTTT. Translation: CASSFPSTAVYNSPLHF.

This clonotype was found many times. The chain links TRBV6-1 to TRBJ2-1; possible D gene TRBD1, 5 bases. Germline lookup yields CDR1 MNHNS and CDR2 SASEGT. The V gene lost 2 bases and the J gene lost 7 bases, with 12 bases spanning the gap. CDR3 length: 14 amino acids. The CDR3 loop is CASSERQGGNEQFF. The DNA of the CDR3 is TGTGCCAGCAGTGAAAGGCAGGGTGGAAATGAGCAGTTCTTC.

This chain connects TRBV4-1 to TRBJ2-1; D ambiguous. Germline CDR1 is MGHRA and CDR2 is YSYEKL. The length of the CDR3 is 14 residues. Trimming stripped 6 bases from V and 8 bases from J, with 17 bases between. For the CDR3, the DNA is TGCGCCAGCAGGCAGAGGATACCGGCCCATGAGCAGTTCTTC. The encoded protein is CASRQRIPAHEQFF.

The genes are TRBV19 and TRBJ1-6; 8 bases are a match to TRBD1. Germline values: CDR1 LNHDA, CDR2 SQIVND (reference sequence). The trim removed 5 bases at V and 10 bases at J, leaving 7 bases unmatched. This CDR3 has 14 amino acids. CDR3 residues: CASSPTGEGSPLHF. CDR3 sequence (DNA): TGTGCCAGTAGTCCGACAGGGGAAGGGTCACCCCTCCACTTT.

This clonotype was detected once. V usage is TRBV7-8 and J usage is TRBJ2-3; 11 bases are shared with TRBD2. There are 17 residues in the CDR3. Germline CDR1 is SGHVS and CDR2 is FQNEAQ. V lost 1 base and J lost 1; bases outside the gene matches: 4. CDR3 sequence (DNA): TGTGCCAGCAGCTTAGGACTAGCGGGGTCCGGCACAGATACGCAGTATTTT. Protein sequence: CASSLGLAGSGTDTQYF.

The chain employs TRBV11-1 and TRBJ2-2; 12 bases map to TRBD1. This CDR3 has 17 amino acids. Germline V CDR1 and CDR2: SGHAT, FQDESV (reference sequence). V was clipped by 5 bases and J by 7 bases; unmatched bases: 11. The CDR3 region is CASSIPGQGASIGELFF. CDR3 in DNA: TGTGCCAGCAGCATACCGGGACAGGGGGCAAGCATCGGGGAGCTGTTTTTT.

The V gene is TRBV7-6, the J gene TRBJ2-5; D is unclear. V shed 5 bases and J shed 1 base, with 14 bases lying between them. Germline V lookup: CDR1 SGHVS, CDR2 FNYEAQ. The CDR3 is 15 residues long. CDR3 region: CASSRSVGTQETQYF. CDR3 DNA sequence: TGTGCCAGCAGCCGCTCGGTTGGTACCCAAGAGACCCAGTACTTC.

The chain combines TRBV5-1 with TRBJ2-3; D perhaps matches TRBD1 (6 bases). The CDR3 is 14 residues long. Germline CDR1 SGHRS, CDR2 YFSETQ. V dropped 5 bases and J dropped 2 bases, with 12 bases sitting between them. The CDR3 DNA is TGCGCCAGCAGACCCGGACAGATCACAGATACGCAGTATTTT. Residues: CASRPGQITDTQYF.

The chain employs TRBV19 and TRBJ2-1; TRBD2 aligns across 7 bases. The CDR3 totals 16 residues. V shed 7 bases and J 1 base; nucleotides not matched to a gene: 10. Germline values: CDR1 LNHDA, CDR2 SQIVND (reference sequence). As DNA, the CDR3 is TGTGCCAGTAAGCCGGGAGGCCGATTATCCTACAATGAGCAGTTCTTC. It codes for CASKPGGRLSYNEQFF.